The 17 T cell receptor beta chains in this list originate from one sample, sequenced in a study of somatic mutations in cytotoxic T cells in rheumatoid arthritis. This table comes from immunoSEQ multiplex PCR, and its TCRdb copy is limited to in-frame clones, with some not included. Of 23,000 or so clones listed, less than 85% are singletons. Sequenced input: CD8+ T cells sorted from blood. These receptors came from a woman aged 18 to 35 in good health.

The chain combines TRBV18 with TRBJ2-2, with 8 nucleotides matching TRBD1. CDR1 KGHSH and CDR2 LQKENI come from the germline V gene. This CDR3 spans 16 amino acids. The V and J ends lost 2 bases and 4 bases, in that order; junction bases with no gene match: 6. CDR3 sequence (DNA): TGTGCCAGCTCACCAGATGACAGGGGAATCACCGGGGAGCTGTTTTTT. Its protein is CASSPDDRGITGELFF.

The chain combines TRBV5-1 with TRBJ2-2, with TRBD1 matching over 10 bases. V lost 4 bases, J lost 1 base, and 10 bases stayed unmatched. This CDR3 is 18 amino acids long. Germline CDR1 is SGHRS and CDR2 is YFSETQ. This CDR3 reads CASSVDRGPSLNTGELFF. CDR3 bases: TGCGCCAGCAGCGTAGACAGGGGGCCTTCCCTGAACACCGGGGAGCTGTTTTTT.

The rearrangement links TRBV6-1 to TRBJ2-2, with D possibly TRBD2 on 6 matching bases. CDR1 is MNHNS, CDR2 SASEGT, per germline. The CDR3 runs 17 residues. V was cut by 2 bases and J by 4 bases, with 17 bases left in between. In nucleotides, the CDR3 is TGTGCCAGCAGTGAATTGGGGACTTCATCGTCCACCGGGGAGCTGTTTTTT. Translated, it gives CASSELGTSSSTGELFF.

J is TRBJ2-2 and V is TRBV5-4, with a possible D match to TRBD2 (6 bases). The CDR3 loop spans 12 amino acids. Germline V CDR1 and CDR2: SGHNT, YYREEE (reference sequence). The V end was cut by 9 bases, the J end by 8 bases, with 14 bases between. The CDR3 DNA follows: TGTGCCACCAGAACTAGCACGGGGGAGCTGTTTTTT. It specifies CATRTSTGELFF. The variable domain in full, with the rest retrieved from reference TRBV5-4 and TRBJ2-2, is ETGVTQSPTHLIKTRGQQVTLRCSSQSGHNTVSWYQQALGQGPQFIFQYYREEENGRGNFPPRFSGLQFPNYSSELNVNALELDDSALYLCATRTSTGELFFGEGSRLTVL.

This sequence joins TRBV7-3 and TRBJ2-3; 10 positions match TRBD2. CDR3 length: 15 residues. From germline, CDR1 is SGHTA and CDR2 FQGTGA. J gave up 5 bases and V 5 bases, and 7 bases lay outside the gene matches. The CDR3 DNA follows: TGTGCCAGCAGCGACGGGACTAGCGAAGGAGATACGCAGTATTTT. Its translation: CASSDGTSEGDTQYF.

The chain joins TRBV28 to TRBJ1-4, with a possible D match to TRBD1 (6 bases). Germline CDR1 is MDHEN and CDR2 is SYDVKM. Trimming stripped 5 bases from V and 8 bases from J, with 18 bases between. The CDR3 sequence is 15 residues long. CDR3 sequence: CASSGLKGEEEKLFF. The CDR3 nucleotides read TGTGCCAGCAGTGGATTGAAGGGGGAAGAGGAAAAACTGTTTTTT.

V gene TRBV30 combines with J gene TRBJ2-1; D gene ambiguous. Germline assignment: CDR1 GTSNPN and CDR2 SVGIG (reference sequence). The length of the CDR3 is 13 residues. V was shortened by 0 bases and J by 3 bases, with 6 bases between the two germline ends. The CDR3 loop reads CAWSVSLYNEQFF. The CDR3, as DNA: TGTGCCTGGAGTGTATCTCTCTACAATGAGCAGTTCTTC.

The V and J genes are TRBV10-3 and TRBJ1-3; D ambiguous. Per the germline V gene, CDR1 is ENHRY and CDR2 is SYGVKD. Between the trimmed V and J ends, which lost 2 bases and 7 bases, there was a span of 3 bases. The CDR3 is made up of 11 amino acids. CDR3 amino acids: CAISEANTIYF. The CDR3 nucleotides are TGTGCCATCAGTGAGGCCAACACCATATATTTT.

This clone was counted only a few times. The chain joins TRBV7-9 to TRBJ2-1; perhaps TRBD1 as D (5 bases). In germline, CDR1 is SEHNR, CDR2 FQNEAQ (reference sequence). This CDR3 comprises 13 residues. The ends were cut back, 6 bases at V and 8 bases at J, with 14 bases in the middle. CDR3 region: CASSPPGIHEQFF. DNA of the CDR3: TGTGCCAGCAGTCCCCCAGGGATACATGAGCAGTTCTTC.

The CDR3 DNA reads as TGTGCCAGCTCACCACCCGGGGAGGCTAATGAAAAACTGTTTTTT. It is translated as CASSPPGEANEKLFF. The gene calls are TRBV18 and TRBJ1-4; D remains unclear. The CDR3 is 15 residues long. Per germline, CDR1 KGHSH and CDR2 LQKENI. V was pared by 0 bases and J by 3 bases, with 8 bases between.

This clone appeared once. V is TRBV4-1 and J is TRBJ1-3, with D uncertain. Germline-derived CDR1 and CDR2 are MGHRA and YSYEKL. Trimming stripped 5 bases from V and 4 bases from J, with 9 bases between. This CDR3 comprises 13 residues. CDR3 coding DNA: TGCGCCAGCAGCTCCCAGGCGGGAAACACCATATATTTT. It encodes CASSSQAGNTIYF.

The chain is built from TRBV9 and TRBJ2-5; D may correspond to TRBD1 or TRBD2 (5 bases each). The CDR3 is 14 residues long. With 2 bases removed from V and 5 bases from J, the gap between germline ends came to 13 bases. The V gene's germline CDR1 is SGDLS and CDR2 YYNGEE. The CDR3 sequence is CASSVGVGFETQYF. The DNA for the CDR3 is TGTGCCAGCAGCGTGGGGGTTGGGTTTGAGACCCAGTACTTC. The variable domain in full, with the rest retrieved from reference TRBV9 and TRBJ2-5, is DSGVTQTPKHLITATGQRVTLRCSPRSGDLSVYWYQQSLDQGLQFLIQYYNGEERAKGNILERFSAQQFPDLHSELNLSSLELGDSALYFCASSVGVGFETQYFGPGTRLLVL.

V is TRBV12-5 and J is TRBJ2-3; D remains unclear. There are 14 residues in the CDR3. The germline CDR1 and CDR2 sequences are LGHNT and FRNRAP. V lost 1 base to trimming and J lost 4 bases, with 9 bases between them. This CDR3 is CASGLGAFSDTQYF. DNA for the CDR3: TGTGCTAGTGGTTTGGGGGCGTTCTCAGATACGCAGTATTTT.

The V gene is TRBV4-1, the J gene TRBJ1-1; D not resolved. The V end lost 6 bases, the J end lost 2 bases, and 7 bases lay between the germline ends. The CDR3 extends over 12 amino acids. The germline CDR1 and CDR2 sequences are MGHRA and YSYEKL. CDR3: CASRLGNTEAFF. The CDR3 coding sequence is TGCGCCAGCAGGCTCGGTAACACTGAAGCTTTCTTT.

V gene TRBV29-1 combines with J gene TRBJ2-1; tentatively, D is TRBD1 (6 bases). Trimming left V 5 bases short and J 5 bases short, with 19 bases between. The CDR3 sequence is 15 residues long. Germline values: CDR1 SQVTM, CDR2 ANQGSEA. CDR3 coding DNA: TGCAGCGTTCGTTTTCGAACAGGGAAAGACAATGAGCAGTTCTTC. Residues: CSVRFRTGKDNEQFF.

This clone was detected a few times. The chain recombines TRBV9 with TRBJ2-7, with 7 bases aligning to TRBD1. The ends lost 3 bases at V and 0 bases at J; junction bases unmatched: 6. CDR1 and CDR2 from the germline V gene are SGDLS and YYNGEE. The CDR3 is made up of 15 amino acids. CDR3 DNA sequence: TGTGCCAGCAGCGCCTCAGGGGGTGCCTCCTACGAGCAGTACTTC. Amino acid sequence: CASSASGGASYEQYF.

This chain uses TRBV10-3 with TRBJ2-5, with 7 bases aligning to TRBD1. V gave up 2 bases and J gave up 1 base; unmatched junction bases: 7. Germline CDR1 reads ENHRY; CDR2 reads SYGVKD. This CDR3 is 16 amino acids long. The DNA of the CDR3 is TGTGCCATCAGTGAGCGAGTTGGACAGGCCCAAGAGACCCAGTACTTC. Its translation: CAISERVGQAQETQYF.